This is a list of T cell receptor beta chains from one sample in a study of CD8+CD57+ T cells in acquired aplastic anemia. MiXCR was run by TCRdb on the reads, yielding one entry per CDR3 protein. The table has fewer than 300,000 distinct CDR3 sequences, 82% seen once. The material sequenced was sorted CD4+, CD8+, or CD8+CD57+ T cells (not recorded which) from PBMCs. All receptors derive from a human donor with aplastic anemia. Each CDR3 is given with its conserved first and last residue. The order of the fields is J gene, V gene, clone size, D gene, CDR3 protein, CDR3 DNA. D genes are given only for firm matches. Size is stated for part of the rows, as once, few or many counts, or as a class when the clone is expanded.

TRBJ2-1 TRBV7-9 - - CASSLTDTQYFNPQFF TGTGCCAGCAGCTTAACGGATACGCAGTACTTTAATCCACAGTTCTTC
TRBJ2-7 TRBV25-1 - - CASSDRQGGNEQYF TGTGCCAGCAGTGATCGGCAGGGGGGTAACGAGCAGTACTTC
TRBJ1-6 TRBV7-2 - - CASSLSSYNYPLYF TGTGCCAGCAGCTTGAGTTCCTATAATTATCCCCTCTACTTT
TRBJ1-1 TRBV7-2 - - CASSWDQGGNNGSFF TGTGCCAGCAGCTGGGATCAGGGCGGAAACAATGGCTCTTTCTTT
TRBJ2-7 TRBV15 once - CATSYGQGNYTQYF TGTGCCACCAGTTACGGCCAGGGTAACTACACGCAGTACTTC
TRBJ2-5 TRBV15 - - CATSRGSGETQYF TGTGCCACCAGCAGGGGATCGGGAGAGACCCAGTACTTC
TRBJ1-1 TRBV7-2 - TRBD1 CASSNGQGTQETLF TGTGCCAGCAGCAATGGACAGGGGACTCAAGAGACCTTGTTT
TRBJ1-2 TRBV9 - - CASGAEGDPGGAGYTF TGTGCCAGCGGAGCCGAGGGGGACCCGGGGGGGGCTGGCTACACCTTC
TRBJ1-1 TRBV29-1 - - CSVALQGQGKIGAFF TGCAGCGTTGCGTTACAGGGACAAGGGAAGATCGGAGCTTTCTTT
TRBJ1-6 TRBV7-9 once - CAGHVSRETQSFDF TGTGCCGGACACGTGAGTAGGGAGACCCAGTCCTTCGACTTT
TRBJ2-1 TRBV9 - - CASSLGSNEQFF TGTGCCAGCAGCTTGGGTTCCAATGAGCAGTTCTTT
TRBJ2-3 TRBV7-9 once - CASSLDTPKAIFGF TGTGCCAGCAGCTTAGACACACCTAAAGCTATCTTTGGATTT
TRBJ2-1 TRBV7-2 few - CASSLARRGIGHEQFF TGTGCCAGCAGCTTAGCGCGGAGGGGGATAGGCCATGAGCAGTTCTTC
TRBJ2-3 TRBV7-8 - TRBD2 CASSLAVSGEKRTDTQYF TGTGCCAGCAGCTTAGCGGTAAGCGGGGAGAAACGCACAGATACGCAGTATTTT
TRBJ1-1 TRBV7-8 - - CASSLAGRRDTQSFF TGTGCCAGCAGCTTAGCTGGAAGACGCGATACGCAGTCTTTCTTT
TRBJ2-3 TRBV6-4 many TRBD2 CASSALAGGVDTQYF TGTGCCAGCAGTGCGCTAGCGGGGGGAGTGGATACGCAGTATTTT
TRBJ2-5 TRBV13 - TRBD1 CASSSRDSQETQYF TGTGCCAGCAGCTCACGGGACAGCCAAGAGACCCAGTACTTC
TRBJ2-4 TRBV7-8 - TRBD2 CASGVAGDIESF TGTGCCAGCGGAGTAGCGGGGGACATTGAGTCGTTC
TRBJ2-5 TRBV15 - - CATSRDPGKFGGGETQYF TGTGCCACCAGCAGAGACCCGGGGAAGTTTGGAGGTGGAGAGACCCAGTACTTC
TRBJ1-3 TRBV7-8 - - CASILAGGPDTQYYF TGTGCCAGCATCTTAGCAGGAGGTCCCGATACGCAGTATTATTTT
TRBJ2-3 TRBV24-1 few - CATGDGGTGTQFF TGTGCCACCGGGGACGGGGGCACCGGTACGCAGTTTTTT
TRBJ2-2 TRBV20-1 - TRBD1 CSASPSTGNWELFF TGCAGTGCTAGTCCATCGACAGGGAACTGGGAGCTGTTTTTT
TRBJ2-5 TRBV20-1 once TRBD2 CSARLGGETQYF TGCAGTGCTCGGCTCGGGGGGGAGACCCAGTACTTC
TRBJ1-2 TRBV5-4 - - CASSIASDGLVYGYTF TGTGCCAGTAGTATAGCTAGCGACGGGCTCGTATATGGCTACACCTTC
TRBJ2-1 TRBV7-9 - - CASSFQRGPERDEQFF TGTGCCAGCAGCTTTCAAAGAGGCCCCGAGAGGGATGAGCAGTTCTTC
TRBJ1-5 TRBV7-9 - - CASSLKGSQPQHF TGTGCCAGCAGCTTGAAGGGATCGCAGCCCCAGCATTTT
TRBJ2-2 TRBV5-5 - - CASSLDFGQFTGELFF TGTGCCAGCAGCTTGGATTTTGGACAGTTCACCGGGGAGCTGTTTTTT
TRBJ1-1 TRBV7-9 - - CASGDGGTDTQEVFF TGTGCCAGCGGGGACGGGGGCACAGATACGCAGGAAGTTTTCTTT
TRBJ2-5 TRBV20-1 - TRBD2 CSAPTGGRETQYF TGCAGTGCCCCCACGGGGGGGAGGGAGACCCAGTACTTC
TRBJ2-7 TRBV15 - - CATSRDGYGGGRTYERYF TGTGCCACCAGCAGAGACGGCTACGGCGGGGGCCGAACCTACGAGCGGTACTTC
TRBJ1-3 TRBV7-6 - - CASSLAGGSSGNTIYF TGTGCCAGCAGCTTAGCGGGGGGGAGCTCTGGAAACACCATATATTTT
TRBJ2-7 TRBV7-6 - - CASTLSRVPSGANYEQYF TGTGCCAGCACCCTATCCCGGGTCCCCTCTGGGGCCAACTACGAGCAGTACTTC
TRBJ2-3 TRBV9 - - CASSAPYPQGRGNF TGTGCCAGCAGCGCGCCTTACCCCCAGGGAAGGGGCAATTTT
TRBJ2-7 TRBV25-1 - TRBD2 CASRREGYPSYEQYF TGTGCCAGCAGGAGGGAGGGGTACCCTTCCTACGAGCAGTACTTC
TRBJ1-1 TRBV10-3 - - CAISPRGRHTEAFF TGTGCCATCAGCCCGAGGGGACGGCACACTGAAGCTTTCTTT
TRBJ2-7 TRBV19 - - CASSIAGGAYNEQF TGTGCCAGTAGTATAGCTGGCGGAGCCTACAATGAGCAGTTC
TRBJ1-2 TRBV7-8 once - CASSLAGDALVYCYTF TGTGCCAGCAGCTTAGCGGGGGACGCGCTCGTATATTGTTACACCTTC
TRBJ1-3 TRBV9 - TRBD1 CASSVGTGGNSGNTIYF TGTGCCAGCAGCGTAGGGACAGGGGGCAACTCTGGAAACACCATATATTTT
TRBJ2-7 TRBV25-1 - - CASSGGRWGSRQYF TGTGCCAGCAGTGGAGGGAGGTGGGGGAGTCGGCAGTACTTC
TRBJ2-1 TRBV5-5 - - CASSMDSGAYNEQFF TGTGCCAGCAGCATGGACAGCGGAGCCTACAATGAGCAGTTCTTC
TRBJ2-3 TRBV19 - - CASGGGAGNTMYF TGTGCCAGTGGGGGGGGGGCTGGAAATACGATGTATTTT
TRBJ2-5 TRBV9 - - CASSARGDWQETQYF TGTGCCAGCAGTGCTAGGGGGGATTGGCAGGAGACCCAGTACTTC
TRBJ2-5 TRBV15 - - CATSRGCGQEPQYF TGTGCCACCAGCAGAGGGTGTGGGCAAGAGCCCCAGTACTTT
TRBJ1-4 TRBV12-5 - - CASCNTRGEKLFF TGTGCCAGCTGTAATACAAGGGGTGAAAAACTGTTTTTT
TRBJ1-6 TRBV5-4 - - CASSFQDFNSPLHF TGTGCCAGCAGCTTCCAGGACTTTAATTCACCCCTCCACTTT
TRBJ2-1 TRBV24-1 few TRBD2 CATGTSGRVVYNEQFF TGTGCCACCGGGACTAGCGGGAGGGTTGTCTACAATGAGCAGTTCTTC
TRBJ2-5 TRBV2 - - CASSAVGVSTDTQYF TGTGCCAGCAGCGCAGTAGGGGTGAGCACAGATACGCAGTATTTC
TRBJ2-3 TRBV7-2 - - CASSLAGYREWGNF TGTGCCAGCAGCTTAGCTGGCTATCGGGAGTGGGGCAATTTT